These T cell receptor beta chains were read from a single sample in a study of OX40 agonist ivuxolimab in advanced cancers. TCRdb's table, derived via immunoSEQ multiplex PCR, lists solely in-frame clones and lacks some. The table has more than 25,000 clones, under 85% seen once; the top ten hold about an eighth. The sample was CD4+ or CD8+ T cells sorted from blood, taken in a trial of the OX40 agonist ivuxolimab. The receptors come from an adult with an advanced solid tumor such as melanoma, head and neck, liver or kidney cancer. CDR3s include the opening cysteine and the closing phenylalanine or tryptophan. The order of the fields is V gene, CDR3 protein.

TRBV5-6	CASSWGSGEAFF
TRBV9	CASSVEIAGDYNEQFF
TRBV23-1	CASSQSLRQYSNQPQHF
TRBV18	CASSPFSTEAFF
TRBV7-8	CASSLGLAGQETQYF
TRBV7-3	CASSFGTGDGELFF
TRBV2	CASIVMLATEAFF
TRBV7-2	CASSLGGTFSSGNTIYF
TRBV27	CASSIVGYSSYEQYF
TRBV6-6	CASSYGSTEAFF
TRBV18	CASSPDQVQETQYF
TRBV5-1	CASSPGTGGNYGYTF
TRBV5-6	CASSLGQGTYNEQFF
TRBV7-8	CASSLEGQGVAFF
TRBV5-1	CASSSEGDEKLFF
TRBV5-5	CASSWAPRDTEAFF
TRBV7-2	CASSADSGNTIYF
TRBV6-4	CASSERPSTEAFF
TRBV9	CASSVGSRYRGRETQYF
TRBV2	CASSPPRAGELFF
TRBV6-1	CASSEGDRPAFGYTF
TRBV2	CASSGRWGNTEAFF
TRBV28	CASSATGRYEQYF
TRBV30	CAWSYAGVNEKLFF
TRBV7-2	CASSSYSNQPQHF
TRBV18	CASSPRQEQPQHF
TRBV20-1	CSVEGGETQYF
TRBV29-1	CSVGDIYEQYF
TRBV30	CAWSGWGREKLFF
TRBV2	CASWDRSSGEQYF
TRBV5-6	CASSFLAGSGELFF
TRBV6-5	CASRPDRGLGYTF
TRBV10-2	CASSGGQLKADTQYF
TRBV7-2	CASSSTRDQPQHF
TRBV11-2	CASSSSRGPAGELFF
TRBV7-8	CASSPEGADRAKNIQYF
TRBV5-3	CASSLGGKGLPQHF